The present T cell receptor (beta chain) was sequenced within a study of identical twins. General study results and limits: Weaker excess twin sharing was seen among beta out-of-frame sequences. Researchers caution that invariant MAIT and iNKT cells could partly confound zero-insertion analyses. Abundant cord blood beta clonotypes carried fewer insertions; memory repertoires showed none. Conclusions rested on cross-sectional statistics rather than following the same donors.

A remark on this clonotype: Its specificity is not known.

Germline CDR1 reads LGHDT; CDR2 reads YNNKEL (reference sequence). Trimming took off 1 base at V and 8 bases at J, with 20 bases between the two ends. CDR3 length: 17 residues. TCRdb re-called the 5' RACE reads with MiXCR, one entry per CDR3 protein. The top ten hold 0.45% to 0.5% of the sample, which has 500,000 to 650,000 distinct CDR3 sequences, about a fifth seen once. Separately, the same data were catalogued under a study of yellow fever vaccine responses in identical twins.

This sequence was found in a woman under 30 in good health. The rearrangement uses TRBV3-1 and TRBJ1-4, with a tentative D call TRBD1 (5 bases). The material sequenced was CD4+ T cells sorted from blood. This CDR3 reads CASSQVSAGPRIEKLFF. CDR3 DNA sequence: TGTGCCAGCAGCCAAGTATCCGCGGGACCGCGAATAGAAAAACTGTTTTTT. The full variable domain, rest sourced from reference TRBV3-1 and TRBJ1-4, is DTAVSQTPKYLVTQMGNDKSIKCEQNLGHDTMYWYKQDSKKFLKIMFSYNNKELIINETVPNRFSPKSPDKAHLNLHINSLELGDSAVYFCASSQVSAGPRIEKLFFGSGTQLSVL.